Presented here are 27 T cell receptor beta chains from one specimen sequenced in a study of cytomegalovirus exposure and HLA in healthy donors (dated by TCRdb to about 2017). Library preparation used the immunoSEQ multiplex PCR assay. For the multiplex PCR, a mixture combining 60 forward primers for TCR Vbeta segments and 13 reverse primers for TCR Jbeta segments was used. TCRdb limited this immuneACCESS table to in-frame rearrangements with V and J called. A share of clones is missing; checked studies link under half to unresolved V genes, and the rest is unexplained. A total of 270,000 or so clones appear in this sample, just over 85% of them only once. In total, the top ten clones hold around 4.2% of the sample. The specimen sequenced was PBMCs. The receptors shown here come from a man between 35 and 55 years old in good health and CMV-seropositive.

This chain connects TRBV11-2 to TRBJ2-5; 8 bases match TRBD1. With V trimmed by 5 bases and J by 2 bases, 10 bases remained unmatched. CDR1 is SGHAT, CDR2 FQNNGV, per germline. This CDR3 is 16 amino acids long. This CDR3 is CASSPRGPRNQETQYF. In DNA form, the CDR3 reads TGTGCCAGCAGCCCCAGGGGGCCAAGAAATCAAGAGACCCAGTACTTC.

This clone was counted once. V is TRBV7-9 and J is TRBJ2-1, with 11 bases matching TRBD1. Germline V gene lookup returns CDR1 SEHNR and CDR2 FQNEAQ (reference sequence). CDR3 length: 16 residues. V trimming: 3 bases; J trimming: 5 bases; junction bases outside the gene matches: 6. CDR3 sequence reads: CASSFRDRGSNNEQFF. The CDR3 nucleotides are TGTGCCAGCAGCTTCCGGGACAGGGGGAGTAACAATGAGCAGTTCTTC. Supplemented by reference TRBV7-9 and TRBJ2-1, the full variable domain reads DTGVSQNPRHKITKRGQNVTFRCDPISEHNRLYWYRQTLGQGPEFLTYFQNEAQLEKSRLLSDRFSAERPKGSFSTLEIQRTEQGDSAMYLCASSFRDRGSNNEQFFGPGTRLTVL.

This chain connects TRBV28 to TRBJ1-6; no definite D call. Germline CDR1 is MDHEN and CDR2 is SYDVKM. The V gene lost 4 bases and the J gene lost 0 bases, with 7 bases spanning the gap. This CDR3 spans 15 amino acids. CDR3 amino acids: CASSYPSSYNSPLHF. CDR3 in DNA: TGTGCCAGCAGTTATCCGAGCTCCTATAATTCACCCCTCCACTTT.

This chain uses TRBV11-3 with TRBJ2-5, with D perhaps TRBD2 (6 bases). The ends were cut back, 1 base at V and 1 base at J, with 13 bases in the middle. CDR1 is SGHNT, CDR2 YENEEA, per germline. This CDR3 spans 16 amino acids. CDR3 nucleotide sequence: TGTGCCAGCAGCTTAGGACCAGGGAGGTCCCAAGAGACCCAGTACTTC. This codes for CASSLGPGRSQETQYF.

The chain combines TRBV12-2 with TRBJ2-3; TRBD2, as called in the table, went unchecked against the DNA. TRBV12-2 is deemed a pseudogene. The CDR3 contains 20 residues. Written as DNA, the CDR3 is TGTGCAAGTCGCTTAGGCCCTAATCGTCCGACTAGCGGGAGTTCAGATACGCAGTATTTT. Its protein is CASRLGPNRPTSGSSDTQYF.

The rearrangement uses TRBV15 and TRBJ1-5, with 8 positions matching TRBD1. The germline V gene encodes CDR1 LNHNV and CDR2 YYDKDF (reference sequence). The V gene end was trimmed by 6 bases and the J gene end by 5 bases; junction bases not matched to a gene: 6. This CDR3 region has 14 residues. The CDR3, as DNA: TGTGCCACCAGACGACAGGGGCTGGATCAGCCCCAGCATTTT. It is translated as CATRRQGLDQPQHF.

The CDR3 DNA sequence: TGTGCCAGCACCTTCCCCAAGGAGAGCTCTGGGGCCAACGTCCTGACTTTC. The encoded protein is CASTFPKESSGANVLTF. J is TRBJ2-6 and V is TRBV11-1; D remains ambiguous. Between the trimmed V and J ends, which lost 7 bases and 0 bases, there was a span of 16 bases. The CDR3 totals 17 residues. Looked up from germline, CDR1 is SGHAT and CDR2 is FQDESV (reference sequence).

The chain uses TRBV5-1 and TRBJ2-7; 8 bases are shared with TRBD1. Germline trimming cut 2 bases from V and 0 bases from J; bases unmatched to any gene: 4. This CDR3 comprises 15 residues. Germline CDR1 SGHRS, CDR2 YFSETQ. CDR3 DNA sequence: TGCGCCAGCAGCTTCTTGGACAGGGCCTCCTACGAGCAGTACTTC. Protein product: CASSFLDRASYEQYF. The entire variable domain, with the rest obtained from reference TRBV5-1 and TRBJ2-7, is as follows: KAGVTQTPRYLIKTRGQQVTLSCSPISGHRSVSWYQQTPGQGLQFLFEYFSETQRNKGNFPGRFSGRQFSNSRSEMNVSTLELGDSALYLCASSFLDRASYEQYFGPGTRLTVT.

The chain has TRBV4-2 and TRBJ2-4; D possibly corresponds to TRBD2 (6 bases). The V gene's germline CDR1 is LGHNA and CDR2 YNFKEQ. This CDR3 is built from 13 residues. Trimming cost V 0 bases and J 12 bases, with 12 bases left between them. The CDR3 is CASSQDGLATQYF. CDR3 bases: TGTGCCAGCAGCCAAGATGGGCTAGCGACTCAGTACTTC.

The chain joins TRBV29-1 to TRBJ2-2; the D gene is possibly TRBD1 (6 bases). In germline, CDR1 is SQVTM, CDR2 ANQGSEA. Trimming pared 4 bases from V and 1 base from J, leaving 7 bases between. This CDR3 contains 13 residues. The CDR3 reads CSVGQVNTGELFF. CDR3 coding DNA: TGCAGCGTTGGACAGGTGAACACCGGGGAGCTGTTTTTT.

The rearrangement joins TRBV5-4 to TRBJ2-7; 14 nucleotides agree with TRBD2. This CDR3 is 18 amino acids long. The germline CDR1 and CDR2 sequences are SGHNT and YYREEE (reference sequence). The V gene end was trimmed by 2 bases and the J gene end by 2 bases; junction bases not matched to a gene: 9. The DNA of the CDR3 is TGTGCCAGCAGCTTCTCTGCCTCGACTAGCGGGAGGGCCTACGAGCAGTACTTC. It is translated as CASSFSASTSGRAYEQYF. The complete variable domain, with remaining parts taken from reference TRBV5-4 and TRBJ2-7, reads ETGVTQSPTHLIKTRGQQVTLRCSSQSGHNTVSWYQQALGQGPQFIFQYYREEENGRGNFPPRFSGLQFPNYSSELNVNALELDDSALYLCASSFSASTSGRAYEQYFGPGTRLTVT.

The chain recombines TRBV6-5 with TRBJ1-5, with TRBD1 matching over 9 bases. This CDR3 spans 14 amino acids. Germline CDR1 and CDR2: MNHEY and SVGAGI. Trimming removed 5 bases from V and 7 bases from J; junction bases left unmatched: 6. The CDR3: CASSPTGGGQPQHF. DNA of the CDR3: TGTGCCAGCAGTCCCACAGGGGGCGGCCAGCCCCAGCATTTT.

This clone came up once. This chain joins TRBV6-1 and TRBJ1-4; 7 bases agree with TRBD1. This CDR3 has 15 amino acids. CDR1 and CDR2 (germline): MNHNS, SASEGT. The V gene end was trimmed by 1 base and the J gene end by 8 bases; junction bases not matched to a gene: 7. CDR3 DNA: TGTGCCAGCAGTGAAGGACCTAGGGGGCGCGAAAAACTGTTTTTT. Protein: CASSEGPRGREKLFF.

The chain carries TRBV2 and TRBJ1-2; maybe TRBD1 (6 bases). CDR3 length equals 14 residues. The V gene's germline CDR1 is SNHLY and CDR2 FYNNEI. Between the trimmed V and J ends, which lost 5 bases and 5 bases, there was a span of 15 bases. The CDR3 DNA sequence: TGTGCCAGCAGTCGACAGGAAGGGGTATATGGCTACACCTTC. This codes for CASSRQEGVYGYTF.

The rearrangement joins TRBV6-5 to TRBJ2-1, with D possibly TRBD1 on 7 matching bases. The CDR3 is made up of 15 amino acids. Per the germline V gene, CDR1 is MNHEY and CDR2 is SVGAGI. The germline V and J ends were trimmed by 1 base and 4 bases, with 11 bases remaining between them. CDR3 sequence reads: CASSYFRGAYNEQFF. The CDR3 DNA sequence: TGTGCCAGCAGTTACTTCAGGGGGGCGTACAATGAGCAGTTCTTC.

The V and J genes are TRBV7-9 and TRBJ2-2, with D unclear. There are 16 residues in the CDR3. CDR1 SEHNR and CDR2 FQNEAQ come from the germline V gene (reference sequence). V was pared by 3 bases and J by 7 bases, with 18 bases between. In nucleotides, the CDR3 is TGTGCCAGCAGCTTCAGCCTTAAACATAGACTCGGGGAGCTGTTTTTT. It encodes CASSFSLKHRLGELFF. Together with reference TRBV7-9 and TRBJ2-2, the CDR3 gives the full variable domain: DTGVSQNPRHKITKRGQNVTFRCDPISEHNRLYWYRQTLGQGPEFLTYFQNEAQLEKSRLLSDRFSAERPKGSFSTLEIQRTEQGDSAMYLCASSFSLKHRLGELFFGEGSRLTVL.

This chain uses TRBV6-6 with TRBJ2-1, with D tentatively TRBD2 (5 bases). The germline gives CDR1 MNHNY, CDR2 SVGAGI (reference sequence). This CDR3 is 13 amino acids long. The ends were cut back, 5 bases at V and 2 bases at J, with 7 bases in the middle. The CDR3 protein is CASSRGAYNEQFF. The CDR3 coding sequence is TGTGCCAGCAGTCGGGGTGCCTACAATGAGCAGTTCTTC.

This clone appeared once. The rearrangement joins TRBV27 to TRBJ1-3, with 10 positions matching TRBD1. The CDR3 loop spans 21 amino acids. The trim removed 3 bases at V and 0 bases at J, leaving 17 bases unmatched. CDR1 MNHEY and CDR2 SMNVEV come from the germline V gene (reference sequence). Here the CDR3 reads CASSLRNRDRGPIFSGNTIYF. The CDR3 DNA is TGTGCCAGCAGTTTGCGCAACCGGGACAGGGGCCCAATATTCTCTGGAAACACCATATATTTT.

The rearrangement joins TRBV19 to TRBJ2-7; 12 bases are a match to TRBD2. Per the germline V gene, CDR1 is LNHDA and CDR2 is SQIVND (reference sequence). The CDR3 loop spans 15 amino acids. Losses at the gene ends were 10 bases for V and 4 bases for J; bases not matched to a gene: 11. CDR3 region: CATYPGLAGPYEQYF. DNA of the CDR3: TGTGCCACCTACCCCGGACTAGCGGGACCTTACGAGCAGTACTTC.

The chain joins TRBV29-1 to TRBJ2-7; 7 bases match TRBD1. Per germline, CDR1 SQVTM and CDR2 ANQGSEA. After removal of 7 bases from V and 0 bases from J, the junction contained 12 bases not matched to a gene. This CDR3 contains 15 residues. CDR3 protein: CSAKVGTETSYEQYF. CDR3 coding DNA: TGCAGCGCCAAGGTCGGGACAGAAACCTCCTACGAGCAGTACTTC.

The rearrangement uses TRBV7-9 and TRBJ2-5; 9 positions agree with TRBD2. Losses at the gene ends were 2 bases for V and 5 bases for J; bases not matched to a gene: 3. Germline V CDR1 and CDR2: SEHNR, FQNEAQ (reference sequence). This CDR3 spans 14 amino acids. The CDR3 coding sequence is TGTGCCAGCAGCTTAAGACTAGCGGAGGAGACCCAGTACTTC. Its translation is CASSLRLAEETQYF.

This clone was observed a single time. The genes are TRBV28 and TRBJ1-5; no clear D. Per the germline V gene, CDR1 is MDHEN and CDR2 is SYDVKM. The CDR3 consists of 14 residues. V lost 6 bases, J lost 0 bases, and 9 bases lay in between. The CDR3 loop is CASRTRHSNQPQHF. Here the CDR3 DNA reads TGTGCCAGCAGGACACGGCATAGCAATCAGCCCCAGCATTTT.

J is TRBJ2-2 and V is TRBV15; D gene unclear. The CDR3 runs 13 residues. The germline gives CDR1 LNHNV, CDR2 YYDKDF (reference sequence). V was trimmed by 4 bases and J by 6 bases, leaving 9 bases between them. The CDR3 is CATSNFLAGELFF. The CDR3, as DNA: TGTGCCACCAGCAACTTTCTCGCCGGGGAGCTGTTTTTT.

The gene calls are TRBV27 and TRBJ2-1; 10 bases fit TRBD2. From germline, CDR1 is MNHEY and CDR2 SMNVEV (reference sequence). V shed 9 bases, J shed 4 bases, and the junction held 9 bases outside the gene matches. There are 15 residues in the CDR3. CDR3 sequence: CASRKAGGSYNEQFF. Written as DNA, the CDR3 is TGTGCCAGTCGGAAAGCGGGGGGGTCATACAATGAGCAGTTCTTC.

Written as DNA, the CDR3 is TGCAGCGTTGGAAATAGCGGGAGGGGGGTCTACGAGCAGTACTTC. It encodes CSVGNSGRGVYEQYF. V is TRBV29-1 and J is TRBJ2-7; 11 bases map to TRBD2. V was pared by 4 bases and J by 3 bases, with 8 bases of the junction left unmatched. This CDR3 region has 15 residues. The germline V gene has CDR1 SQVTM and CDR2 ANQGSEA.

This clone was recorded once. This chain connects TRBV5-1 to TRBJ2-2, with 7 positions matching TRBD1. V lost 0 bases and J lost 0; bases outside the gene matches: 5. The CDR3 is 17 amino acids. Germline loops: CDR1 SGHRS, CDR2 YFSETQ. The CDR3 nucleotides are TGCGCCAGCAGCTTGGGGGGACAGTACTCGAACACCGGGGAGCTGTTTTTT. Residues: CASSLGGQYSNTGELFF.

This clone was counted only a few times. The chain recombines TRBV6-6 with TRBJ2-1, with TRBD1 matching 10 bases. Germline CDR1 is MNHNY and CDR2 is SVGAGI (reference sequence). CDR3 size: 16 residues. The J segment lost 0 bases and the V segment lost 6 bases, leaving 5 bases of the junction unmatched. The CDR3 loop reads CASSPGQGSSYNEQFF. CDR3 bases: TGTGCCAGCAGCCCGGGACAGGGGAGCTCCTACAATGAGCAGTTCTTC.